This T cell receptor (beta chain) was recovered during a study of beta chain features in type 1 diabetes. Study outcomes and limitations: A moderate, significant TCRB CDR3 shortening appeared in type 1 diabetes across four CD4+ subsets.

Turning to this clone: Its antigen is not identified.

Trimming at V came to 4 bases and at J to 0 bases, leaving 6 bases not matched to a gene. This CDR3 region has 14 residues. CDR1 is SQVTM and CDR2 is ANQGSEA in the germline V gene. Expressed TCRB transcripts got sequenced, as all isolated RNA was reverse transcribed. Data came from immunoSEQ multiplex PCR; TCRdb stores just in-frame clones and leaves some out. The sample lists 200,000 to 250,000 clones, roughly 14% occurring once. This clonotype originated in a man in his thirties or forties with type 1 diabetes. Sequenced: naive CD4+ T cells from blood. V usage is TRBV29-1 and J usage is TRBJ2-7; 7 bases are a match to TRBD2. This CDR3 reads CSVVGRRSSYEQYF. CDR3 DNA: TGCAGCGTTGTCGGGAGGAGGAGCTCCTACGAGCAGTACTTC.